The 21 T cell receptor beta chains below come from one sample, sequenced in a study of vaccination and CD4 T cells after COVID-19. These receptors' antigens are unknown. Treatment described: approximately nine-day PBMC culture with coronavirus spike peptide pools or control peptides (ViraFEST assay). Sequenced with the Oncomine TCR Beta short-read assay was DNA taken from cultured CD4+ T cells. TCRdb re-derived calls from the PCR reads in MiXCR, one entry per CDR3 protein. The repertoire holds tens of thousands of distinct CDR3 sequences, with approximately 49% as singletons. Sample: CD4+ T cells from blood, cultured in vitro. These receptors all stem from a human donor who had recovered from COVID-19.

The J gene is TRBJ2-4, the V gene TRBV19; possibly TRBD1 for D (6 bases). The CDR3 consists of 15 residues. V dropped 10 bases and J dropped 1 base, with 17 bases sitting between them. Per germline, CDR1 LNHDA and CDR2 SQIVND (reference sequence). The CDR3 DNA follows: TGTGCCACTCCTGGGCAGGGGCTTGCCAAAAACATTCAGTACTTC. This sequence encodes CATPGQGLAKNIQYF.

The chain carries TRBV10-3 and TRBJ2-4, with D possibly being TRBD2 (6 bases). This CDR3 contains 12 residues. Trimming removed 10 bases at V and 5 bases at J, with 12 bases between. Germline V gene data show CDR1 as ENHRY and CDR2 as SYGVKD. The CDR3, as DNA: TGTGCCAGCCGGGGGTCGGAAAACATTCAGTACTTC. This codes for CASRGSENIQYF.

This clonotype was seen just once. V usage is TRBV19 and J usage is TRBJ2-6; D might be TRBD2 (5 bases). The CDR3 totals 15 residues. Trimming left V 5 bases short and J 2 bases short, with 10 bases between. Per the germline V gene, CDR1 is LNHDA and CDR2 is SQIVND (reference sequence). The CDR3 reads CASSSAGAGANVLTF. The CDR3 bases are TGTGCCAGTAGTTCGGCCGGGGCTGGGGCCAACGTCCTGACTTTC.

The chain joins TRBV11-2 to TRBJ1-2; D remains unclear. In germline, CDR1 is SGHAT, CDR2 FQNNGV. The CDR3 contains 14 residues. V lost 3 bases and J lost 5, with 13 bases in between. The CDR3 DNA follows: TGTGCCAGCAGCTTGGCCAGGCAGGAGTATGGCTACACCTTC. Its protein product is CASSLARQEYGYTF. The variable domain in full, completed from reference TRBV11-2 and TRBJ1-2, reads EAGVAQSPRYKIIEKRQSVAFWCNPISGHATLYWYQQILGQGPKLLIQFQNNGVVDDSQLPKDRFSAERLKGVDSTLKIQPAKLEDSAVYLCASSLARQEYGYTFGSGTRLTVV.

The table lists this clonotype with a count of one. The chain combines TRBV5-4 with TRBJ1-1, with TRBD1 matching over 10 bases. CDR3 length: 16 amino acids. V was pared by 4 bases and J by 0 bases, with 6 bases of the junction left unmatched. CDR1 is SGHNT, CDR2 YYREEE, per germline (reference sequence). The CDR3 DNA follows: TGTGCCAGCAGCCTAGGACAGGGGGGGATGAACACTGAAGCTTTCTTT. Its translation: CASSLGQGGMNTEAFF.

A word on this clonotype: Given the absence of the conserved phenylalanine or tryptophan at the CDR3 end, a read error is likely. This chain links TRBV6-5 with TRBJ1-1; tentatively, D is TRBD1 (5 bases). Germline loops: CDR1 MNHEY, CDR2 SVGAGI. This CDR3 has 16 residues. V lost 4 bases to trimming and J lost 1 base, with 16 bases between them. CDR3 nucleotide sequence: TGTGCCAGCAGTTTTTTAGAAGGGGTTTGGAACACTGAAGCTTTCTCT. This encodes CASSFLEGVWNTEAFS.

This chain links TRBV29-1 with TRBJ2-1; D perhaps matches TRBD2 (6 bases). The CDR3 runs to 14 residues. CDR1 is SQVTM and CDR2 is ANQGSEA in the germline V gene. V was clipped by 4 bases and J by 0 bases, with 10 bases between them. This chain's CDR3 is CSVGGLFSYNEQFF. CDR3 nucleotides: TGCAGCGTTGGGGGACTTTTCTCCTACAATGAGCAGTTCTTC.

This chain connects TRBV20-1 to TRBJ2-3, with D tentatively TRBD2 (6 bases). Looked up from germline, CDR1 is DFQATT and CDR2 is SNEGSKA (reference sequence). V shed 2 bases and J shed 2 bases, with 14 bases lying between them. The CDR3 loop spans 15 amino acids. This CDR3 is CSARYNGGVTDTQYF. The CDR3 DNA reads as TGCAGTGCTAGATACAACGGGGGAGTCACAGATACGCAGTATTTT.

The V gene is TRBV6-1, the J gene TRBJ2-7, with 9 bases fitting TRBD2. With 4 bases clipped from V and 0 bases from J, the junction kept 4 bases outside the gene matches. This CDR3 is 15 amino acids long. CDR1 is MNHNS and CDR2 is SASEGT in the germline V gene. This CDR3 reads CASSVGTSHSYEQYF. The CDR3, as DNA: TGTGCCAGCAGTGTAGGGACTAGCCACTCCTACGAGCAGTACTTC.

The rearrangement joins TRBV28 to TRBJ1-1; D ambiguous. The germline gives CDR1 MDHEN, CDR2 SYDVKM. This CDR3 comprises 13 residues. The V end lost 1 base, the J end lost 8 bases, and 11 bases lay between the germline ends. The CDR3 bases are TGTGCCAGCAGTTTATCCGGCACGGGGGAAGCTTTCTTT. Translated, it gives CASSLSGTGEAFF.

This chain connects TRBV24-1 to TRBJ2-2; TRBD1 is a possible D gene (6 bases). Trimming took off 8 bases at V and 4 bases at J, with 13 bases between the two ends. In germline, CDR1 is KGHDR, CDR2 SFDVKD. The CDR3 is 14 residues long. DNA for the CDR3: TGTGCCACCACCCCGACAGGTACCACCGGGGAGCTGTTTTTT. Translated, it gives CATTPTGTTGELFF.

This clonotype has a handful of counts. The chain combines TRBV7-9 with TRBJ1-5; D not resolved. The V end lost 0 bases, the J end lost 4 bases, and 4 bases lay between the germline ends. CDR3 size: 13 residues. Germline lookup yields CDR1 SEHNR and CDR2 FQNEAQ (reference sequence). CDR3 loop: CASSLARNQPQHF. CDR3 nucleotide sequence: TGTGCCAGCAGCTTAGCCAGAAATCAGCCCCAGCATTTT.

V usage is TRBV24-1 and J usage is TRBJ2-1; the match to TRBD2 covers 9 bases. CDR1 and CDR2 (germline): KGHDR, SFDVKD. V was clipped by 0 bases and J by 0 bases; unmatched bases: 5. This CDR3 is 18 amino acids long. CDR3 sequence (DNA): TGTGCCACCAGTGATTTGTTGTCTAGCGGGACCTCCTACAATGAGCAGTTCTTC. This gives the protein CATSDLLSSGTSYNEQFF.

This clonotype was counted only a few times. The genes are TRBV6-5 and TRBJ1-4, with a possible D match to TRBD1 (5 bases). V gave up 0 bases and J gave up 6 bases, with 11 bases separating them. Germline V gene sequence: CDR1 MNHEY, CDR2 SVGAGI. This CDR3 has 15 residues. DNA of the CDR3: TGTGCCAGCAGTTACTCTCCGGGGGAGGATGAAAAACTGTTTTTT. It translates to CASSYSPGEDEKLFF.

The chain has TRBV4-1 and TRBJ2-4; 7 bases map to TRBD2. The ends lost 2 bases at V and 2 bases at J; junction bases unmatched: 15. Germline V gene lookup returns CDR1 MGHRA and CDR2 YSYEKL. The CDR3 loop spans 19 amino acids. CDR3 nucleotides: TGCGCCAGCAGCCAACACGACATGGATGGGGGGACTACCAAAAACATTCAGTACTTC. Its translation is CASSQHDMDGGTTKNIQYF.

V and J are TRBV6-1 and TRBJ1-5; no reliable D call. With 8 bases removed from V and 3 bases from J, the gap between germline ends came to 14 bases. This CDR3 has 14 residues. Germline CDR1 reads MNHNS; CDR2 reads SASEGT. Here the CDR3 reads CASARAVDNQPQHF. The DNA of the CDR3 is TGTGCCAGCGCGCGGGCCGTCGACAATCAGCCCCAGCATTTT.

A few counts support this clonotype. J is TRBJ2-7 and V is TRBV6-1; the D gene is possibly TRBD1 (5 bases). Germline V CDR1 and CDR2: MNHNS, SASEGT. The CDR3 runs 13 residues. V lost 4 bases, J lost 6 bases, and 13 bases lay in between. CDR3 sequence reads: CASSVLQGAEQYF. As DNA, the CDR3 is TGTGCCAGCAGTGTGCTCCAGGGCGCCGAGCAGTACTTC.

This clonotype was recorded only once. The CDR3 DNA reads as TGTGCCAGCAGTTTAGGACTAGCGGGAAACAATGAGCAGTTCTTC. It translates to CASSLGLAGNNEQFF. The rearrangement joins TRBV12-3 or TRBV12-4 to TRBJ2-1; 11 bases fit TRBD2. The length of the CDR3 is 15 residues. The V segment lost 1 base and the J segment 5 bases; nucleotides outside the gene matches: 1.

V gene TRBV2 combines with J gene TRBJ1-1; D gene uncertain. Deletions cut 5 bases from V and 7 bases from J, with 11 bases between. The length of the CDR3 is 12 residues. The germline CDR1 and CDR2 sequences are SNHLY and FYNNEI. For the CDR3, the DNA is TGTGCCAGCAGTAAGACGGCCCTTGAAGCTTTCTTT. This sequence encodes CASSKTALEAFF.

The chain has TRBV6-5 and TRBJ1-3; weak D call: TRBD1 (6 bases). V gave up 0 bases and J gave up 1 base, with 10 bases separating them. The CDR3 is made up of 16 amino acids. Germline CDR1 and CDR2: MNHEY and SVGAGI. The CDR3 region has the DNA TGTGCCAGCAGTTACTCGGGGGCGGCATCTGGAAACACCATATATTTT. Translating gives CASSYSGAASGNTIYF.

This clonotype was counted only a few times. CDR3 DNA: TGTGCCAGCAGTTACGGGGGGCACGTGAACACTGAAGCTTTCTTT. This codes for CASSYGGHVNTEAFF. V gene TRBV6-5 combines with J gene TRBJ1-1, with a weak D call TRBD1 (6 bases). The V end lost 2 bases, the J end lost 0 bases, and 10 bases lay between the germline ends. The germline gives CDR1 MNHEY, CDR2 SVGAGI. This CDR3 contains 15 residues.